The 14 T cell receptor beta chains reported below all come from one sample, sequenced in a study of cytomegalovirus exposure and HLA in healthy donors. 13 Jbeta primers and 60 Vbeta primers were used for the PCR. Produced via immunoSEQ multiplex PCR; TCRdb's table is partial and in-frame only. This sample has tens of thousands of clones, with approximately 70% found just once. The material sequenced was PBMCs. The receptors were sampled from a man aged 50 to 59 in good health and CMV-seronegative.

The CDR3 region is CASSRPRDRDSGNTIYF. CDR3 sequence (DNA): TGCGCCAGCAGCCGACCCCGGGACAGGGACTCTGGAAACACCATATATTTT. V is TRBV10-2 and J is TRBJ1-3; 9 bases fit TRBD1. The CDR3 runs 17 residues. CDR1 is WSHSY, CDR2 SAAADI, per germline. The V gene end was trimmed by 6 bases and the J gene end by 0 bases; junction bases not matched to a gene: 9.

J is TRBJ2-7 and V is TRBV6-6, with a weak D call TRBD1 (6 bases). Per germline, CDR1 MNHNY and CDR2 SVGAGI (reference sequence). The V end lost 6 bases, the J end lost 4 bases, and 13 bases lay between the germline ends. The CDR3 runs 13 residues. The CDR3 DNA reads TGTGCCAGCAGGTGGACAGAGGGTTACGAGCAGTACTTC. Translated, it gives CASRWTEGYEQYF.

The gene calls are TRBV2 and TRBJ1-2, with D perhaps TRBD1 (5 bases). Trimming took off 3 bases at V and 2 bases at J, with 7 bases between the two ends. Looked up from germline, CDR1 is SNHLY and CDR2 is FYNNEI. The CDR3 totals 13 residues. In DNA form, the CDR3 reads TGTGCCAGCAGTGAGCAGGGAAACTATGGCTACACCTTC. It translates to CASSEQGNYGYTF.

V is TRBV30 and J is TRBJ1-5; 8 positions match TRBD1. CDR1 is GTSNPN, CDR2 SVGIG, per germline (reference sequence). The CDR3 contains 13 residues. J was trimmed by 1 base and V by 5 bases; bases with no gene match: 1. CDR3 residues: CAWWTGSNQPQHF. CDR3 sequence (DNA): TGTGCCTGGTGGACAGGGAGCAATCAGCCCCAGCATTTT. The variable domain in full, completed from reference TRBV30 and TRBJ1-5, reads SQTIHQWPATLVQPVGSPLSLECTVEGTSNPNLYWYRQAAGRGLQLLFYSVGIGQISSEVPQNLSASRPQDRQFILSSKKLLLSDSGFYLCAWWTGSNQPQHFGDGTRLSIL.

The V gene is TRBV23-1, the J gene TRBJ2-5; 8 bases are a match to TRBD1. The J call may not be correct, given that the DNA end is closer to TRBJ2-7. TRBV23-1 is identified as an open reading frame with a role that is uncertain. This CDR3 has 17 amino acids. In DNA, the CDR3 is TGCGCCAGCAGTCAATCGAATCGGACAGGGTGGAACTACGAGCAGTACTTC. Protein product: CASSQSNRTGWNYEQYF.

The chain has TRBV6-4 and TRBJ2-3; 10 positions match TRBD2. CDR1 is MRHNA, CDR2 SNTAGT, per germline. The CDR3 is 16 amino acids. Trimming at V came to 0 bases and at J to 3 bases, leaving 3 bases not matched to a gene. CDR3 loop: CASSDSSGGVTDTQYF. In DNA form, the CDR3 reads TGTGCCAGCAGTGACTCAAGCGGGGGGGTTACAGATACGCAGTATTTT.

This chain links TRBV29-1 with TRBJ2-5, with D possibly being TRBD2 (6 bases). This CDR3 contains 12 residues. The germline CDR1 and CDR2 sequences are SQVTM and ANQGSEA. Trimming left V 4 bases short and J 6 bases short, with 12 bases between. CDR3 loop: CSVGVGGKTQYF. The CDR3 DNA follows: TGCAGCGTTGGGGTCGGGGGAAAGACCCAGTACTTC.

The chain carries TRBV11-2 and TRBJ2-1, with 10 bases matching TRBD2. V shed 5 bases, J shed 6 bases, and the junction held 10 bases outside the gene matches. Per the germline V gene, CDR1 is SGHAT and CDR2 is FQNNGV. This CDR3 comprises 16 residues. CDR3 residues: CASSPSVQRGGNEQFF. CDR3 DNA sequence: TGTGCCAGCAGCCCCTCAGTACAGCGGGGGGGCAATGAGCAGTTCTTC.

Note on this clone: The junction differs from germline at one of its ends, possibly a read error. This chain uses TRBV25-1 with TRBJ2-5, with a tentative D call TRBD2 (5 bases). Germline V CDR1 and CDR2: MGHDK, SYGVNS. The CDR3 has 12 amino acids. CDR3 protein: CASTASQGTQYF. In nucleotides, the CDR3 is TGTGCCAGCACTGCTAGCCAAGGGACCCAGTACTTC.

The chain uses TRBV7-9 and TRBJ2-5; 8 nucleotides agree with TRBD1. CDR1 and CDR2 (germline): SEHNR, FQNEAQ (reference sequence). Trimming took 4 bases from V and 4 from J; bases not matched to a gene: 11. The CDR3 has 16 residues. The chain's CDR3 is CASSSQGAQGAETQYF. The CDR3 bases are TGTGCCAGCAGCTCCCAGGGGGCGCAAGGGGCAGAGACCCAGTACTTC.

CDR3 amino acids: CASSFLPIDRTYEQYF. The CDR3 bases are TGTGCCAGCAGCTTTTTGCCCATCGACAGAACCTACGAGCAGTACTTC. The rearrangement joins TRBV13 to TRBJ2-7, with a tentative D call TRBD1 (5 bases). The CDR3 is 16 amino acids. Trimming pared 3 bases from V and 2 bases from J, leaving 17 bases between. From germline, CDR1 is PRHDT and CDR2 FYEKMQ (reference sequence).

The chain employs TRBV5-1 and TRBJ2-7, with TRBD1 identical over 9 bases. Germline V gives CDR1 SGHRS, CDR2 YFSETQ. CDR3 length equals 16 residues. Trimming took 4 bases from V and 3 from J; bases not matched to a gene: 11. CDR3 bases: TGCGCCAGCAGCAACCCTAGGGACAGGGTCATCTACGAGCAGTACTTC. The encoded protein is CASSNPRDRVIYEQYF. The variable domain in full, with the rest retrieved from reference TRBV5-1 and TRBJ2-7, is KAGVTQTPRYLIKTRGQQVTLSCSPISGHRSVSWYQQTPGQGLQFLFEYFSETQRNKGNFPGRFSGRQFSNSRSEMNVSTLELGDSALYLCASSNPRDRVIYEQYFGPGTRLTVT.

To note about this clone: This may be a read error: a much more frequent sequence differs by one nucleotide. In nucleotides, the CDR3 is TGTGCCAGCAGTGAGCGGGGGGGCTCTGGGGCCAACGTCCTGACTTTC. Protein: CASSERGGSGANVLTF. This chain links TRBV6-4 with TRBJ2-6, with 9 nucleotides matching TRBD2. Trimming took 3 bases from V and 0 from J; bases not matched to a gene: 0. The CDR3 extends over 16 amino acids. Germline V gene lookup returns CDR1 MRHNA and CDR2 SNTAGT.

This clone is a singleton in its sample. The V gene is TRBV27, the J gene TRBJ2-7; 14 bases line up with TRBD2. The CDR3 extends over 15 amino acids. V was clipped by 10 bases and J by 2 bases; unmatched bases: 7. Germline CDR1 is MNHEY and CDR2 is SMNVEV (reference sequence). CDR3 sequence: CATGTSGGKAYEQYF. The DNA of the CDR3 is TGTGCCACCGGGACTAGCGGGGGAAAGGCCTACGAGCAGTACTTC.